The 20 T cell receptor beta chains reported below all come from one sample, sequenced in a study of control samples from healthy donors and cancer patients. The table came from immunoSEQ multiplex PCR; TCRdb's copy has only in-frame clones and leaves some out. In the table there are 35,000 to 50,000 clones, approximately 94% of which are singletons. Sequenced input: blood. The source is a man aged 60 to 75 in good health.

The chain couples TRBV9 to TRBJ1-1, with 7 bases identical to TRBD1. Germline V gene data show CDR1 as SGDLS and CDR2 as YYNGEE. After removal of 3 bases from V and 1 base from J, the junction contained 15 bases not matched to a gene. This CDR3 region has 18 residues. The CDR3 region is CASSAGTVPGQQNTEAFF. The DNA of the CDR3 is TGTGCCAGCAGCGCCGGCACAGTCCCGGGACAGCAGAACACTGAAGCTTTCTTT. Looking up the rest from reference TRBV9 and TRBJ1-1 gives the full variable domain: DSGVTQTPKHLITATGQRVTLRCSPRSGDLSVYWYQQSLDQGLQFLIQYYNGEERAKGNILERFSAQQFPDLHSELNLSSLELGDSALYFCASSAGTVPGQQNTEAFFGQGTRLTVV.

This chain joins TRBV6-4 and TRBJ2-1, with 11 bases matching TRBD1. The V segment lost 4 bases and the J segment 1 base; nucleotides outside the gene matches: 3. CDR1 and CDR2 from the germline V gene are MRHNA and SNTAGT. The CDR3 extends over 16 amino acids. The CDR3 nucleotides are TGTGCCAGCAGTGGGGGGACAGGGGGTTCCTACAATGAGCAGTTCTTC. Translating gives CASSGGTGGSYNEQFF.

This chain joins TRBV18 and TRBJ1-1; TRBD1 is a possible D gene (6 bases). The ends were cut back, 3 bases at V and 5 bases at J, with 10 bases in the middle. The CDR3 has 13 amino acids. Germline V lookup: CDR1 KGHSH, CDR2 LQKENI. Written as DNA, the CDR3 is TGTGCCAGCTCACCCAACAGGGTTACTGAAGCTTTCTTT. Residues: CASSPNRVTEAFF.

The chain couples TRBV9 to TRBJ1-3; D is unresolved. This CDR3 has 13 residues. Trimming stripped 1 base from V and 4 bases from J, with 6 bases between. The germline gives CDR1 SGDLS, CDR2 YYNGEE. The CDR3 coding sequence is TGTGCCAGCAGCGTATATGAAGGAAACACCATATATTTT. Translated: CASSVYEGNTIYF. The whole variable domain, remainder taken from reference TRBV9 and TRBJ1-3, is DSGVTQTPKHLITATGQRVTLRCSPRSGDLSVYWYQQSLDQGLQFLIQYYNGEERAKGNILERFSAQQFPDLHSELNLSSLELGDSALYFCASSVYEGNTIYFGEGSWLTVV.

The gene calls are TRBV6-5 and TRBJ2-1, with D possibly matching TRBD2 (6 bases). V was shortened by 7 bases and J by 8 bases, with 12 bases between the two germline ends. There are 12 residues in the CDR3. Germline CDR1 is MNHEY and CDR2 is SVGAGI. CDR3 loop: CASTSGPDEQFF. The CDR3 DNA sequence: TGTGCCAGCACCAGCGGGCCGGATGAGCAGTTCTTC.

The chain combines TRBV19 with TRBJ2-5, with 8 bases lining up with TRBD2. Germline CDR1 LNHDA, CDR2 SQIVND (reference sequence). The CDR3 consists of 15 residues. The junction had 3 bases not matched to a gene; V was cut back by 1 base and J by 2 bases. The CDR3, as DNA: TGTGCCAGTAGTATAGGGACTAGCAGACAAGAGACCCAGTACTTC. Amino acids: CASSIGTSRQETQYF.

This clone was seen a few times. The chain links TRBV5-8 to TRBJ2-7; D is unresolved. V lost 0 bases, J lost 0 bases, and 7 bases lay in between. The CDR3 runs 14 residues. The germline CDR1 and CDR2 sequences are SGHTS and YDEGEE. The CDR3 sequence is CASSLDFSSYEQYF. CDR3 nucleotide sequence: TGTGCCAGCAGCTTGGACTTCAGCTCCTACGAGCAGTACTTC.

This chain joins TRBV7-2 and TRBJ2-7, with 10 bases lining up with TRBD1. CDR3 length: 15 residues. In germline, CDR1 is SGHTA, CDR2 FQGNSA. Trimming cost V 5 bases and J 3 bases; bases outside gene matches: 7. The CDR3 nucleotides are TGTGCCAGCAGCCAGGGGACAGGGGAAAACTACGAGCAGTACTTC. It codes for CASSQGTGENYEQYF.

The chain combines TRBV19 with TRBJ1-5; D is undetermined. V was pared by 6 bases and J by 4 bases, with 10 bases between. The germline V gene has CDR1 LNHDA and CDR2 SQIVND (reference sequence). There are 13 residues in the CDR3. The CDR3 sequence is CASSDVLNQPQHF. The CDR3 nucleotides read TGTGCCAGTAGCGATGTCCTTAATCAGCCCCAGCATTTT. Looking up the rest from reference TRBV19 and TRBJ1-5 gives the full variable domain: DGGITQSPKYLFRKEGQNVTLSCEQNLNHDAMYWYRQDPGQGLRLIYYSQIVNDFQKGDIAEGYSVSREKKESFPLTVTSAQKNPTAFYLCASSDVLNQPQHFGDGTRLSIL.

This chain joins TRBV28 and TRBJ1-4; unclear D gene. In germline, CDR1 is MDHEN, CDR2 SYDVKM. The CDR3 consists of 16 residues. V was cut by 4 bases and J by 1 base, with 13 bases left in between. CDR3 DNA sequence: TGTGCCAGCAGTTCTCCCCCAGGCGGAACTAATGAAAAACTGTTTTTT. Translation: CASSSPPGGTNEKLFF.

V usage is TRBV6-5 and J usage is TRBJ2-3; D possibly corresponds to TRBD2 (6 bases). Germline V lookup: CDR1 MNHEY, CDR2 SVGAGI. The ends were cut back, 4 bases at V and 4 bases at J, with 15 bases in the middle. The CDR3 has 15 residues. The CDR3 DNA reads as TGTGCCAGCAGTTTATTAGCGGCTGGGGCAGATACGCAGTATTTT. Translated: CASSLLAAGADTQYF.

This clone showed up just once. CDR3 amino acids: CASSLPGPSRETQYF. The DNA for the CDR3 is TGTGCCAGCAGCTTACCGGGACCCTCCCGGGAGACCCAGTACTTC. The genes are TRBV11-2 and TRBJ2-5; D is tentatively TRBD1 or TRBD2 (5 bases each). Trimming pared 2 bases from V and 5 bases from J, leaving 15 bases between. The germline gives CDR1 SGHAT, CDR2 FQNNGV. The CDR3 is made up of 15 amino acids.

This clone occurred once. V usage is TRBV10-2 and J usage is TRBJ2-5; the match to TRBD2 covers 7 bases. The V gene end was trimmed by 4 bases and the J gene end by 5 bases; junction bases not matched to a gene: 4. The length of the CDR3 is 13 residues. Germline V gene data show CDR1 as WSHSY and CDR2 as SAAADI. This CDR3 is CASSVGGRETQYF. The CDR3 region has the DNA TGCGCCAGCAGTGTGGGAGGGAGGGAGACCCAGTACTTC.

V and J are TRBV19 and TRBJ2-2; 8 bases map to TRBD1. The CDR3 extends over 16 amino acids. V lost 9 bases, J lost 4 bases, and 13 bases stayed unmatched. From germline, CDR1 is LNHDA and CDR2 SQIVND (reference sequence). The CDR3 loop reads CASKPSQGVGTGELFF. CDR3 nucleotides: TGTGCCAGCAAACCCTCACAGGGGGTCGGCACCGGGGAGCTGTTTTTT. Full variable domain (missing parts from reference TRBV19 and TRBJ2-2): DGGITQSPKYLFRKEGQNVTLSCEQNLNHDAMYWYRQDPGQGLRLIYYSQIVNDFQKGDIAEGYSVSREKKESFPLTVTSAQKNPTAFYLCASKPSQGVGTGELFFGEGSRLTVL.

This chain uses TRBV11-3 with TRBJ1-3; D is unclear. V was trimmed by 1 base and J by 9 bases, leaving 13 bases between them. Germline CDR1 is SGHNT and CDR2 is YENEEA. The CDR3 extends over 14 amino acids. This chain's CDR3 is CASSLVLSSGTIYF. DNA of the CDR3: TGTGCCAGCAGCTTAGTACTGAGTTCCGGCACCATATATTTT.

The gene calls are TRBV5-1 and TRBJ1-5, with D perhaps TRBD1 (6 bases). The CDR3 is 13 residues long. Germline CDR1 is SGHRS and CDR2 is YFSETQ. V was pared by 4 bases and J by 5 bases, with 10 bases between. The CDR3 spells CASSQGKDQPQHF. In nucleotides, the CDR3 is TGCGCCAGCAGCCAGGGGAAGGATCAGCCCCAGCATTTT. Looking up the rest from reference TRBV5-1 and TRBJ1-5 gives the full variable domain: KAGVTQTPRYLIKTRGQQVTLSCSPISGHRSVSWYQQTPGQGLQFLFEYFSETQRNKGNFPGRFSGRQFSNSRSEMNVSTLELGDSALYLCASSQGKDQPQHFGDGTRLSIL.

The genes are TRBV27 and TRBJ1-2; tentatively, D is TRBD1 (6 bases). CDR3 length equals 16 residues. V lost 0 bases to trimming and J lost 5 bases, with 16 bases between them. Germline V gene data show CDR1 as MNHEY and CDR2 as SMNVEV (reference sequence). This CDR3 reads CASSLSYRGAGYGYTF. The DNA of the CDR3 is TGTGCCAGCAGTTTATCTTATCGGGGGGCGGGTTATGGCTACACCTTC.

The CDR3 DNA sequence: TGTGCCAGCAGCTTGATCTTCGGGCTAGGAAACACCATATATTTT. It is translated as CASSLIFGLGNTIYF. The rearrangement joins TRBV5-8 to TRBJ1-3; D unresolved. The CDR3 is 15 amino acids. V lost 1 base to trimming and J lost 4 bases, with 12 bases between them. Per germline, CDR1 SGHTS and CDR2 YDEGEE.

The CDR3 sequence: CASSPPSPMRPMNTEAFF. CDR3 nucleotides: TGTGCCAGCTCACCACCGTCTCCGATGAGACCCATGAACACTGAAGCTTTCTTT. The chain has TRBV18 and TRBJ1-1; D unresolved. The CDR3 runs to 18 residues. V lost 0 bases and J 0 bases, leaving 17 bases between the germline ends. Per germline, CDR1 KGHSH and CDR2 LQKENI.

V usage is TRBV30 and J usage is TRBJ2-1; the D is unclear. The germline CDR1 and CDR2 sequences are GTSNPN and SVGIG (reference sequence). This CDR3 spans 11 amino acids. The V and J ends lost 2 bases and 7 bases respectively, with 6 bases between them. DNA of the CDR3: TGTGCCTGGAGTAGAGGAAATGAGCAGTTCTTC. Its protein is CAWSRGNEQFF.